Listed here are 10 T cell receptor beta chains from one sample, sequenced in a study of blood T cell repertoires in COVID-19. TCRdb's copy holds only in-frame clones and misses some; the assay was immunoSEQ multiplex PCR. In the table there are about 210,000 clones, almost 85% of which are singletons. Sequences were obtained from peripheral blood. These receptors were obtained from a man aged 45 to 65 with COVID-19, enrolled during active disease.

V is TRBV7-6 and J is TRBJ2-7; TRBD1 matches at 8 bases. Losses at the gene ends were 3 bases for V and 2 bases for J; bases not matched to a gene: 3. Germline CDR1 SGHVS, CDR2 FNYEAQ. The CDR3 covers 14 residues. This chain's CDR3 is CASSFGTGPYEQYF. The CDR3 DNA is TGTGCCAGCAGCTTTGGGACAGGTCCCTACGAGCAGTACTTC.

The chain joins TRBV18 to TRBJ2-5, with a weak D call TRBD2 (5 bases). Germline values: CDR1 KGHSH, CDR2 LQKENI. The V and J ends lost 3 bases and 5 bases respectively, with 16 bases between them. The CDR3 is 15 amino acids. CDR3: CASSPKDWERETQYF. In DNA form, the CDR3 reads TGTGCCAGCTCACCCAAAGACTGGGAGAGGGAGACCCAGTACTTC.

Here the CDR3 reads CASSENRGRDYGYTF. The CDR3 DNA sequence: TGTGCCAGCAGTGAAAACAGGGGGCGCGACTATGGCTACACCTTC. The chain employs TRBV6-1 and TRBJ1-2, with TRBD1 matching over 9 bases. V dropped 2 bases and J dropped 3; count of bases not matched to a gene: 4. This CDR3 comprises 15 residues. The V gene's germline CDR1 is MNHNS and CDR2 SASEGT.

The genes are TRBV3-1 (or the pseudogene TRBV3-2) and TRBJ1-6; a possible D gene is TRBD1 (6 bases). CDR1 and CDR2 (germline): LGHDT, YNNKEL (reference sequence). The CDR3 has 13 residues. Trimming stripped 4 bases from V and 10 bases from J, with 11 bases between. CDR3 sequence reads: CASSPYRESPLHF. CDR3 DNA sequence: TGTGCCAGCAGCCCGTACAGGGAATCACCCCTCCACTTT.

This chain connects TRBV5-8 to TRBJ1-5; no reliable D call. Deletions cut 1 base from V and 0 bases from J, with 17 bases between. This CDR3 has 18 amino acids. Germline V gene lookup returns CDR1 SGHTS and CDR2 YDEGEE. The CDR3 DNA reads TGTGCCAGCAGCTTGACGAGGGCGTATCGTAGTAGCAATCAGCCCCAGCATTTT. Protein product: CASSLTRAYRSSNQPQHF. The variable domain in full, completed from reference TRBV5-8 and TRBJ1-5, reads EAGVTQSPTHLIKTRGQQATLRCSPISGHTSVYWYQQALGLGLQFLLWYDEGEERNRGNFPPRFSGRQFPNYSSELNVNALELEDSALYLCASSLTRAYRSSNQPQHFGDGTRLSIL.

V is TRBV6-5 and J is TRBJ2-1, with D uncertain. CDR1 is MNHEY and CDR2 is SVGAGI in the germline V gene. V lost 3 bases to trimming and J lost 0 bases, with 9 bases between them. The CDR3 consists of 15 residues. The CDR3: CASSYGESSYNEQFF. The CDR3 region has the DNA TGTGCCAGCAGTTATGGAGAAAGCTCCTACAATGAGCAGTTCTTC.

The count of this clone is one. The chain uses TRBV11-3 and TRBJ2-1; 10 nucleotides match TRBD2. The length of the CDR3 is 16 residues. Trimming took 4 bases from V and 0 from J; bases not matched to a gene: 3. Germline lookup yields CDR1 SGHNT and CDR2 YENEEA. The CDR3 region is CASSSGLALSYNEQFF. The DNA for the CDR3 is TGTGCCAGCAGCTCGGGACTAGCGCTCTCCTACAATGAGCAGTTCTTC. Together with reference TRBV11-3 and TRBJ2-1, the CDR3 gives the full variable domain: EAGVVQSPRYKIIEKKQPVAFWCNPISGHNTLYWYLQNLGQGPELLIRYENEEAVDDSQLPKDRFSAERLKGVDSTLKIQPAELGDSAVYLCASSSGLALSYNEQFFGPGTRLTVL.

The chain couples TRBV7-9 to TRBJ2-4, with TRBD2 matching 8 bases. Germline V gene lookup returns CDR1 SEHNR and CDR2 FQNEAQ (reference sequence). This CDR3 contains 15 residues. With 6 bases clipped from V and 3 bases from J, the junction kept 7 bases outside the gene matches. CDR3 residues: CASSTSGTSKNIQYF. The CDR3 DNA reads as TGTGCCAGCAGTACGTCCGGGACTAGCAAAAACATTCAGTACTTC.

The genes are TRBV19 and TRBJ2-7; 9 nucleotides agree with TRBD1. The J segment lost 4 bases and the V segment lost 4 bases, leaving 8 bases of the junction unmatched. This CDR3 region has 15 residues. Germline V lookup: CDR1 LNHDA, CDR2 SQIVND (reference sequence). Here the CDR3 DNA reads TGTGCCAGTAGTACCTCCGGGACAGGGTTTTACGAGCAGTACTTC. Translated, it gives CASSTSGTGFYEQYF.

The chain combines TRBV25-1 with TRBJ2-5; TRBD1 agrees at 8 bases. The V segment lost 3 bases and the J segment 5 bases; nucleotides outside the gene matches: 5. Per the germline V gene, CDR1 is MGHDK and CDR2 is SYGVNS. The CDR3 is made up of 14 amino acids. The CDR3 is CASSDRGQGETQYF. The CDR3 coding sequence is TGTGCCAGCAGTGACAGGGGGCAAGGGGAGACCCAGTACTTC.